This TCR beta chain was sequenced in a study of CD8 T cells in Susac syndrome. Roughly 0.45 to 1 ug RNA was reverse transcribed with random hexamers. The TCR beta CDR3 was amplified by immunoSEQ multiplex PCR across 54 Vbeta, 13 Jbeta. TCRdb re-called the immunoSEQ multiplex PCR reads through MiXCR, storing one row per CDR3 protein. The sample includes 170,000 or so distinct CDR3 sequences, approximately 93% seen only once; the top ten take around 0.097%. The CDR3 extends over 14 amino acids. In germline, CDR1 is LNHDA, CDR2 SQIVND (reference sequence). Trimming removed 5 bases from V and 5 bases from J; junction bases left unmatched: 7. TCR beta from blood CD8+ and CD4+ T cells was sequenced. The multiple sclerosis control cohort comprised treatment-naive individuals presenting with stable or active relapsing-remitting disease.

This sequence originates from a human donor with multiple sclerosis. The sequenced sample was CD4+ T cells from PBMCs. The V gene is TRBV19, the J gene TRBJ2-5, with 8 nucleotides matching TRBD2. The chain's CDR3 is CASSAAPGGETQYF. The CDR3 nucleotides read TGTGCCAGTAGTGCCGCTCCGGGAGGGGAGACCCAGTACTTC.